Described below is a single T cell receptor (beta chain) sequence and its context. No antigen is known for it. The CDR3 has 13 residues. Germline CDR1 LNHDA, CDR2 SQIVND (reference sequence). V shed 7 bases, J shed 6 bases, and the junction held 8 bases outside the gene matches. This sample was included in a study of cytomegalovirus exposure and HLA in healthy donors. The study ran its PCR with 60 Vbeta and 13 Jbeta primers. The authors' processing: In a later analysis, the count reached some 83 million unique TCR beta chains, with 10 million to 11 million shared. Profiling relied on immunoSEQ multiplex PCR, and the TCRdb table lists in-frame clones only, not all of them. D and trimming come from the DNA, and the V and J calls and clone size come from that table. Of 90,000 to 120,000 clones in the sample, around two thirds were seen once. Study conclusions and caveats: The investigators catalogued 180 or so TCR beta chains as cytomegalovirus-associated. It was likely that a cluster of highly shared sequence variants was a sequencing artifact.

The source of this sequence is a woman in her thirties or forties in good health and CMV-seropositive. The rearrangement links TRBV19 to TRBJ1-1; 7 bases are shared with TRBD1. Sequencing was carried out using PBMCs. The CDR3, as DNA: TGTGCCAGTACCCCTGGCAGGGGGGCTGAAGCTTTCTTT. Its protein is CASTPGRGAEAFF. Based on the CDR3 plus reference TRBV19 and TRBJ1-1, the full variable domain is DGGITQSPKYLFRKEGQNVTLSCEQNLNHDAMYWYRQDPGQGLRLIYYSQIVNDFQKGDIAEGYSVSREKKESFPLTVTSAQKNPTAFYLCASTPGRGAEAFFGQGTRLTVV.